This is a list of T cell receptor beta chains from one sample in a study of breast tumors, draining lymph nodes, adjacent tissues. MiXCR, applied by TCRdb to the multiplex PCR reads, yields one record per CDR3 protein. The data contain some 150,000 distinct CDR3 sequences, 20% to 25% of them seen just once; the ten biggest clones take up roughly 2.5%. Sequencing input: axillary lymph node tissue. The receptor source for this set is a female donor with breast cancer. Some clones in this sample may be carry-over from other donors' samples. CDR3s include the opening cysteine and the closing phenylalanine or tryptophan. The order of the fields is D gene, J gene, clone size, V gene, CDR3 protein, CDR3 DNA. A D gene is named only where the DNA matches it firmly. The listing skips clone size in some rows; elsewhere it reads once, few, many or a size class.

.,TRBJ1-6,many,TRBV3-1,CASSQVHRADSPLHF,TGTGCCAGCAGCCAAGTACACAGGGCGGATTCACCCCTCCACTTT
TRBD2,TRBJ2-3,many,TRBV19,CASSPIAGGTDTQYF,TGTGCCAGTAGTCCAATAGCGGGAGGGACAGATACGCAGTATTTT
TRBD2,TRBJ2-5,many,TRBV20-1,CSARAASGRVYETQYF,TGCAGTGCCAGAGCGGCTAGCGGGAGAGTCTATGAGACCCAGTACTTC
TRBD2,TRBJ2-5,many,TRBV6-1,CASSEAGTSFETQYF,TGTGCCAGCAGTGAAGCCGGGACTAGCTTCGAGACCCAGTACTTC
TRBD2,TRBJ2-3,.,TRBV19,CASSPWGGETDTQYF,TGTGCCAGTAGCCCCTGGGGGGGGGAGACAGATACGCAGTATTTT
TRBD1,TRBJ1-6,many,TRBV4-2,CASSQPDRGRDNSPLHF,TGTGCCAGCAGCCAACCGGACAGGGGGCGAGATAATTCACCCCTCCACTTT
.,TRBJ2-3,many,TRBV11-3,CASSLTGVGTDTQYF,TGTGCCAGCAGCTTAACGGGAGTGGGCACAGATACGCAGTATTTT
.,TRBJ2-3,many,TRBV12-3/TRBV12-4,CASSLRGAPVNTQYF,TGTGCCAGCAGTTTGAGGGGGGCGCCGGTCAATACGCAGTATTTT
.,TRBJ2-5,.,TRBV18,CASSSPAETQYF,TGTGCCAGCTCATCACCGGCAGAGACCCAGTACTTC
TRBD2,TRBJ2-1,.,TRBV30,CAWRFKGGRAGNEQIF,TGTGCCTGGAGATTTAAGGGCGGGAGGGCCGGGAATGAGCAGATCTTC
.,TRBJ2-2,.,TRBV30,CAWRRGGVETGELFF,TGTGCCTGGAGGCGGGGAGGCGTGGAGACCGGGGAGCTGTTTTTT
TRBD2,TRBJ2-1,few,TRBV9,CASSGTLTSGKHEQFF,TGTGCCAGCAGCGGGACCCTGACTAGCGGGAAGCATGAGCAGTTCTTC
TRBD2,TRBJ2-1,many,TRBV15,CATSRDYGAGGTSSYNEQFF,TGTGCCACCAGCAGAGATTATGGGGCGGGAGGTACGAGCTCCTACAATGAGCAGTTCTTC
.,TRBJ2-1,many,TRBV20-1,CSAEGTDTYNEQFF,TGCAGTGCTGAAGGGACTGACACCTACAATGAGCAGTTCTTC
.,TRBJ2-2,many,TRBV5-6,CASSASGITGELFF,TGTGCCAGCAGCGCGAGCGGAATCACCGGGGAGCTGTTTTTT
TRBD1,TRBJ2-1,many,TRBV12-5,CASGPGRGHVGEQFF,TGTGCTAGTGGCCCTGGCAGGGGGCATGTTGGTGAGCAGTTCTTC
TRBD1,TRBJ2-3,many,TRBV7-8,CASIRNRGPDTQYF,TGTGCCAGCATCCGCAACAGGGGTCCAGATACGCAGTATTTT
.,TRBJ2-4,few,TRBV24-1,CATGGRDRRLAKNIQYF,TGTGCCACCGGGGGGAGGGACAGGAGACTAGCCAAAAACATTCAGTACTTC
TRBD2,TRBJ2-7,many,TRBV20-1,CSALPLLAGVRNEQYF,TGCAGTGCCCTCCCCCTTTTAGCGGGAGTTAGAAACGAGCAGTACTTC
.,TRBJ2-1,many,TRBV19,CASSIGRGLAYYNEQFF,TGTGCCAGTAGTATAGGACGGGGTTTGGCCTACTACAATGAGCAGTTCTTC
.,TRBJ2-7,many,TRBV7-2,CASSVTPSSYEQYF,TGTGCCAGCAGCGTGACTCCTAGCTCCTACGAGCAGTACTTC
.,TRBJ2-5,many,TRBV6-6,CASSYWGELPGETQYF,TGTGCCAGCAGTTACTGGGGGGAACTTCCCGGGGAGACCCAGTACTTC
TRBD2,TRBJ2-4,few,TRBV4-2,CASSQEGLAGGLTKNIQYF,TGTGCCAGCAGCCAAGAGGGGCTAGCGGGAGGGTTGACCAAAAACATTCAGTACTTC
.,TRBJ1-3,few,TRBV18,CASSPPRPGGSGNTIYF,TGTGCCAGCTCACCACCGAGGCCAGGCGGGTCTGGAAACACCATATATTTT
TRBD2,TRBJ2-1,many,TRBV5-1,CASTPGTSGRTRGQFF,TGCGCCAGCACCCCGGGGACTAGCGGGAGGACGAGGGGACAGTTCTTC
.,TRBJ2-1,many,TRBV5-1,CASTYGSYNEQFF,TGCGCCAGCACTTACGGGAGCTACAATGAGCAGTTCTTC
TRBD1,TRBJ2-1,many,TRBV4-3,CASSQRWDRSYNEQFF,TGCGCCAGCAGCCAAAGATGGGACAGGTCCTACAATGAGCAGTTCTTC
.,TRBJ1-6,.,TRBV6-5,CASSYSDSRGNSPLHF,TGTGCCAGCAGTTACTCGGACAGCCGGGGGAATTCACCCCTCCACTTT
TRBD2,TRBJ2-2,.,TRBV18,CASSPGLAGTKNTGELFF,TGTGCCAGCTCACCCGGACTAGCGGGAACAAAGAACACCGGGGAGCTGTTTTTT
.,TRBJ1-4,.,TRBV6-1,CASREKIWGGANEKLFF,TGTGCCAGCAGGGAAAAAATATGGGGGGGAGCTAATGAAAAACTGTTTTTT
TRBD1,TRBJ2-1,.,TRBV28,CASTTGTGTYNEQFF,TGTGCCAGCACCACCGGGACAGGGACCTACAATGAGCAGTTCTTC
TRBD1,TRBJ2-2,few,TRBV28,CASSTTTGNGELFF,TGTGCCAGCAGTACAACGACAGGGAACGGGGAGCTGTTTTTT
.,TRBJ1-4,few,TRBV6-1,CASSENGANEKLFF,TGTGCCAGCAGTGAAAACGGGGCTAATGAAAAACTGTTTTTT
.,TRBJ2-3,many,TRBV6-1,CASRSPRDTQYF,TGTGCCAGCAGATCCCCTCGGGATACGCAGTATTTT
.,TRBJ2-7,many,TRBV18,CASSPSVYEQYF,TGTGCCAGCTCACCCTCTGTCTACGAGCAGTACTTC